The TCR beta chain described here comes from a study of CD8 T cells in ankylosing spondylitis. Study results and caveats: Seemingly characteristic of ankylosing spondylitis blood was a TCR beta motif consisting of roughly 8 highly homologous variants.

This clonotype has at least ten counts. The antigen remains unidentified. TCRdb ran MiXCR on the 5' RACE reads and lists one entry per CDR3 protein. The sample lists a few hundred thousand distinct CDR3 sequences, 17% occurring once. Germline V CDR1 and CDR2: DFQATT, SNEGSKA (reference sequence). The CDR3 loop spans 12 amino acids. Trimming took 6 bases from V and 0 from J, leaving 7 bases between them. Sequenced material: blood, either unsorted or a sorted T cell fraction (not recorded which). The chain joins TRBV20-1 to TRBJ2-3; D is unresolved. The receptor was derived from a male donor with ankylosing spondylitis. CDR3 DNA: TGCAGTGCCCCCGTCAGCACAGATACGCAGTATTTT. It is translated as CSAPVSTDTQYF.